This TCR beta chain was obtained from a study of T cell repertoires in cytomegalovirus infection. About the study: Carrying CMV and the relevant HLA type showed in public TCR beta signatures.

Germline V gene data show CDR1 as LNHDA and CDR2 as SQIVND (reference sequence). The CDR3 is 14 amino acids. V was clipped by 10 bases and J by 0 bases, with 12 bases between them. TCRdb re-analysed the reads in MiXCR, keeping a single row per CDR3 protein. The sample lists approximately 500,000 distinct CDR3 sequences, roughly 12% occurring once. What was sequenced was PBMCs. The chain employs TRBV19 and TRBJ1-4, with D possibly TRBD1 on 6 matching bases. This receptor was taken from a human donor in good health (CMV status not recorded). Some clones in this sample may be carry-over from other donors' samples. CDR3 coding DNA: TGTGCCACTGGAAGGACAGCAACTAATGAAAAACTGTTTTTT. Translated, it gives CATGRTATNEKLFF.